This TCR beta chain was recovered during a study of vaccination and CD4 T cells after COVID-19. The Oncomine TCR Beta short-read assay was applied to DNA of cultured CD4+ T cells. TCRdb fed the PCR reads into MiXCR, producing one record per CDR3 protein. The table lists some 18,000 distinct CDR3 sequences, 53% of them singletons, with roughly 15% in the top ten. This clonotype was seen a handful of times. Its target is not known. The CDR3 runs to 12 residues. With 8 bases removed from V and 4 bases from J, the gap between germline ends came to 9 bases. Germline V gene lookup returns CDR1 MDHEN and CDR2 SYDVKM. Treatment denoted: roughly 10-day PBMC culture with coronavirus spike peptide pools or control peptides (ViraFEST assay).

This specimen consisted of CD4+ T cells from blood, cultured in vitro, obtained before SARS-CoV-2 vaccination. The chain employs TRBV28 and TRBJ1-5, with D perhaps TRBD1 (6 bases). This TCR was sampled from a human donor who had recovered from COVID-19. The CDR3 bases are TGTGCCAGCCTCAGGGGAAATCAGCCCCAGCATTTT. This gives the protein CASLRGNQPQHF.